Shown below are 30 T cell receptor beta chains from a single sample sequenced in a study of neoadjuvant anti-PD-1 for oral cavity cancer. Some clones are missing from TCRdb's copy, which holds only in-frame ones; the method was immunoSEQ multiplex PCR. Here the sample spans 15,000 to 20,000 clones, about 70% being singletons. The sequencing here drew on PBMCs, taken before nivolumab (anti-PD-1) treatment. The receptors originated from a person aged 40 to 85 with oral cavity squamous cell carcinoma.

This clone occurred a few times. The CDR3 coding sequence is TGTGCCAGTAGTACAGGGACAGATATGAACACTGAAGCTTTCTTT. Translation: CASSTGTDMNTEAFF. This sequence joins TRBV19 and TRBJ1-1, with TRBD1 matching 7 bases. Germline V lookup: CDR1 LNHDA, CDR2 SQIVND (reference sequence). CDR3 length: 15 amino acids. Losses at the gene ends were 4 bases for V and 0 bases for J; bases not matched to a gene: 5.

CDR3 region: CASSQEERWYEQYF. The CDR3, as DNA: TGCGCCAGCAGCCAAGAAGAGAGGTGGTACGAGCAGTACTTC. The chain is built from TRBV4-1 and TRBJ2-7; D unclear. The CDR3 totals 14 residues. CDR1 is MGHRA, CDR2 YSYEKL, per germline. V shed 0 bases and J shed 4 bases, with 10 bases lying between them.

CDR3 in DNA: TGCAGCGTGGTCTTTGACAGGGGCTCCTACGAGCAGTACTTC. Its translation is CSVVFDRGSYEQYF. This chain connects TRBV29-1 to TRBJ2-7; 8 bases line up with TRBD1. V was pared by 6 bases and J by 0 bases, with 7 bases of the junction left unmatched. CDR1 SQVTM and CDR2 ANQGSEA come from the germline V gene. The CDR3 spans 14 residues.

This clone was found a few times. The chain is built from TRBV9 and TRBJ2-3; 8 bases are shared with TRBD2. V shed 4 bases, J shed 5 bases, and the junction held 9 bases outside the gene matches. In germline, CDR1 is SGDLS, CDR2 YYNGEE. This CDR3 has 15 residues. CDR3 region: CASSLGTRLQDTQYF. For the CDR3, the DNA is TGTGCCAGCAGCTTAGGGACTAGGCTTCAAGATACGCAGTATTTT.

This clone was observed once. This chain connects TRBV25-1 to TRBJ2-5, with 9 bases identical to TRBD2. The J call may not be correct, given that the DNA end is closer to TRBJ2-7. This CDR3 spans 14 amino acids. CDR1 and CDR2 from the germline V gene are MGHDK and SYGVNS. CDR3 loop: CASRDSGSRDEQYF. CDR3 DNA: TGTGCCAGCAGGGATAGCGGGAGTAGAGACGAGCAGTACTTC.

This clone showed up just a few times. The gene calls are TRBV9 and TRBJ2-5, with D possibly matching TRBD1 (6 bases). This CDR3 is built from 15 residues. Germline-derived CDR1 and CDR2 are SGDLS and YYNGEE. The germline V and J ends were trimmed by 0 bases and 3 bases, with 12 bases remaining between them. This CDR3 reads CASSVGTATKETQYF. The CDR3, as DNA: TGTGCCAGCAGCGTAGGGACAGCGACAAAAGAGACCCAGTACTTC.

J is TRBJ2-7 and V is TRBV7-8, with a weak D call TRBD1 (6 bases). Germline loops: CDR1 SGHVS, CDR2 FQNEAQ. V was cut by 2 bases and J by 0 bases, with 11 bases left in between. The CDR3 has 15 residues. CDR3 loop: CASSLHQGPSYEQYF. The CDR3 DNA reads TGTGCCAGCAGCTTACACCAGGGGCCCTCCTACGAGCAGTACTTC.

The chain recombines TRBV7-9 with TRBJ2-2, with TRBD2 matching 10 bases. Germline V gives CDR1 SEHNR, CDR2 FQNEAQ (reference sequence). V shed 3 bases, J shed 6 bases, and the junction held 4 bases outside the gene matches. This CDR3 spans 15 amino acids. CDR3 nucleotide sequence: TGTGCCAGCAGCTTCACTAGCGGGATTTCCGGGGAGCTGTTTTTT. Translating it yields CASSFTSGISGELFF.

CDR3 amino acids: CASSLEGWETQYF. CDR3 nucleotide sequence: TGCGCCAGCAGCTTGGAAGGATGGGAGACCCAGTACTTC. The V call is TRBV5-1, the J call TRBJ2-5, with D unresolved. Germline CDR1 reads SGHRS; CDR2 reads YFSETQ. V lost 0 bases and J lost 5, with 8 bases in between. The CDR3 contains 13 residues.

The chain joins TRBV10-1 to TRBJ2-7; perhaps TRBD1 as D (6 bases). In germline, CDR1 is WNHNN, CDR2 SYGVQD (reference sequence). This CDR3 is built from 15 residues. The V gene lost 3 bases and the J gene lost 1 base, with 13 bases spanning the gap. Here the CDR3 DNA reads TGCGCCAGCAGTGACGTCCGGGACATGTCCTACGAGCAGTACTTC. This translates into CASSDVRDMSYEQYF.

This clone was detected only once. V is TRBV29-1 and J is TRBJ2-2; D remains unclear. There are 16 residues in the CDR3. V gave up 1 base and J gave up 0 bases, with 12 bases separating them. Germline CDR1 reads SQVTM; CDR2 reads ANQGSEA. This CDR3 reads CSVEGVGSSNTGELFF. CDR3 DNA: TGCAGCGTTGAAGGAGTAGGGTCATCGAACACCGGGGAGCTGTTTTTT.

The CDR3 protein is CASSRAGGGNQPQHF. The CDR3 region has the DNA TGTGCCAGCAGCCGTGCGGGGGGAGGCAATCAGCCCCAGCATTTT. The chain employs TRBV6-5 and TRBJ1-5, with D possibly being TRBD1 (5 bases). The germline CDR1 and CDR2 sequences are MNHEY and SVGAGI. Trimming stripped 6 bases from V and 2 bases from J, with 14 bases between. This CDR3 is built from 15 residues.

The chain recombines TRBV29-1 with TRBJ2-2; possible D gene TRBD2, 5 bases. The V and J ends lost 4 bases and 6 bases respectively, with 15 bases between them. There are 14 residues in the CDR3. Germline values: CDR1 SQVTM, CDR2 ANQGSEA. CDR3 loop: CSVGGRPSPGELFF. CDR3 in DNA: TGCAGCGTTGGAGGTCGACCTAGCCCCGGGGAGCTGTTTTTT.

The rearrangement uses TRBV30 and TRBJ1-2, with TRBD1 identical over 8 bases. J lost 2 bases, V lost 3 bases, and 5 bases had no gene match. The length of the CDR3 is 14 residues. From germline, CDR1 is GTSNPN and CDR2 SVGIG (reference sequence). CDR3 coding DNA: TGTGCCTGGAGCCGGACAGGGAAGAACTATGGCTACACCTTC. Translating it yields CAWSRTGKNYGYTF.

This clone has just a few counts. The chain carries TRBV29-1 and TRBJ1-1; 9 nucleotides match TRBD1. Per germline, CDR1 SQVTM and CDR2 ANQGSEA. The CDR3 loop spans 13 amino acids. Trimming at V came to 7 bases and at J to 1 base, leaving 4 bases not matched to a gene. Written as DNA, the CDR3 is TGCAGCGCTGGGACAGGGACGAACACTGAAGCTTTCTTT. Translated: CSAGTGTNTEAFF.

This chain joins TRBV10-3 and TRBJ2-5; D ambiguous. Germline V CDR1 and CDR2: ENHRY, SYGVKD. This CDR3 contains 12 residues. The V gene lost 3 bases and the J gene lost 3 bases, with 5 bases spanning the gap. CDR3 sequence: CAISDGEETQYF. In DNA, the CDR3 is TGTGCCATCAGTGATGGGGAAGAGACCCAGTACTTC.

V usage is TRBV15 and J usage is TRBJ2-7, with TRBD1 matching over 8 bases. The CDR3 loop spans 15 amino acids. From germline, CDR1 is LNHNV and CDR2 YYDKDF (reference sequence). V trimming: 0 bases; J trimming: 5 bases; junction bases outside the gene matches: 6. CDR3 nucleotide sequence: TGTGCCACCAGCAGAGATTCCGGACAGGGAAACGAGCAGTACTTC. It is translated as CATSRDSGQGNEQYF.

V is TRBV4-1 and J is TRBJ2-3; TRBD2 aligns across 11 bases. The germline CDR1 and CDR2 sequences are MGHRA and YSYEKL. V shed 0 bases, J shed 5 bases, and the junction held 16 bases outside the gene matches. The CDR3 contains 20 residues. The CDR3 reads CASSQESVAGGPWEKDTQYF. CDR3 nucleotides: TGCGCCAGCAGCCAAGAGTCGGTAGCGGGAGGGCCCTGGGAGAAAGATACGCAGTATTTT.

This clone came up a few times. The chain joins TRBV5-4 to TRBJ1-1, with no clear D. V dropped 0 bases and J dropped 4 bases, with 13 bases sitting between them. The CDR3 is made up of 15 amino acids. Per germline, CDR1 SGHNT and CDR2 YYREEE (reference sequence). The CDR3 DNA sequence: TGTGCCAGCAGCTTGGAGTACCAGGTCAGCACTGAAGCTTTCTTT. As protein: CASSLEYQVSTEAFF.

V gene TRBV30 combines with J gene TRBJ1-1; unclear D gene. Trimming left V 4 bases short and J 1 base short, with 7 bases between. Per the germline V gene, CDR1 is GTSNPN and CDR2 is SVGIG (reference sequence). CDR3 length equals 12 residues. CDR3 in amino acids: CAWIAGNTEAFF. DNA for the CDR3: TGTGCCTGGATAGCCGGGAACACTGAAGCTTTCTTT.

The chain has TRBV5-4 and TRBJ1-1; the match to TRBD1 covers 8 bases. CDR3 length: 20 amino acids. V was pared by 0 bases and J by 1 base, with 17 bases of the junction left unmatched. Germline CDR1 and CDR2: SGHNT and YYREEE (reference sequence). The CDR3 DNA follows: TGTGCCAGCAGCTTGGGGTTCAAGGCAGGGGGCGTGGATAGGAACACTGAAGCTTTCTTT. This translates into CASSLGFKAGGVDRNTEAFF.

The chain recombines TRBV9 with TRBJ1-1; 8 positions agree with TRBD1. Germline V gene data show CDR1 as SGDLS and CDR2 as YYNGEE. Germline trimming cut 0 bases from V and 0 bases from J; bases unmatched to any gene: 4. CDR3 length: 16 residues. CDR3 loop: CASSVGTGGLNTEAFF. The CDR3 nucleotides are TGTGCCAGCAGCGTAGGTACAGGGGGTCTGAACACTGAAGCTTTCTTT. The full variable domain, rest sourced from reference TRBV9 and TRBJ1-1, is DSGVTQTPKHLITATGQRVTLRCSPRSGDLSVYWYQQSLDQGLQFLIQYYNGEERAKGNILERFSAQQFPDLHSELNLSSLELGDSALYFCASSVGTGGLNTEAFFGQGTRLTVV.

This CDR3 is CAWSSTGREKLFF. CDR3 bases: TGTGCCTGGAGTAGTACAGGGAGGGAAAAACTGTTTTTT. The chain uses TRBV30 and TRBJ1-4, with D tentatively TRBD1 (6 bases). The V gene's germline CDR1 is GTSNPN and CDR2 SVGIG (reference sequence). With 2 bases removed from V and 8 bases from J, the gap between germline ends came to 12 bases. The CDR3 runs 13 residues.

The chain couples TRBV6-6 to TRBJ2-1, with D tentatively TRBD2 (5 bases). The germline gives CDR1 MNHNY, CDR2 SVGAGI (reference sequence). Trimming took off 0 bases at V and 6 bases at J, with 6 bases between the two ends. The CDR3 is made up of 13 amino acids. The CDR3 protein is CASSYSGSNEQFF. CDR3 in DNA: TGTGCCAGCAGTTACTCAGGGAGCAATGAGCAGTTCTTC.

Here the CDR3 reads CASSFSTGDGEQFF. The CDR3 DNA reads TGCGCCAGCAGCTTCTCGACAGGGGATGGTGAGCAGTTCTTC. The V call is TRBV5-1, the J call TRBJ2-1; 8 nucleotides match TRBD1. The CDR3 covers 14 residues. The trim removed 2 bases at V and 9 bases at J, leaving 7 bases unmatched. CDR1 SGHRS and CDR2 YFSETQ come from the germline V gene.

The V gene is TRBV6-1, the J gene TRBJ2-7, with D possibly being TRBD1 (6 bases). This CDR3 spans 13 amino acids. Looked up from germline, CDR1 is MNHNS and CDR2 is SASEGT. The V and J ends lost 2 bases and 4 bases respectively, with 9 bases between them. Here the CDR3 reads CASSERTEYEQYF. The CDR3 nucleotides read TGTGCCAGCAGTGAACGGACAGAGTACGAGCAGTACTTC.

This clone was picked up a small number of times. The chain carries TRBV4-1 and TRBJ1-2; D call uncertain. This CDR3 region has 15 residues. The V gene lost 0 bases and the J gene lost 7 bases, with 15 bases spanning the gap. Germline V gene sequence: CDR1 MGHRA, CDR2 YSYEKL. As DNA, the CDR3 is TGCGCCAGCAGCCAAGATTGGACCACCTCGGGTGGCTACACCTTC. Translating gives CASSQDWTTSGGYTF.

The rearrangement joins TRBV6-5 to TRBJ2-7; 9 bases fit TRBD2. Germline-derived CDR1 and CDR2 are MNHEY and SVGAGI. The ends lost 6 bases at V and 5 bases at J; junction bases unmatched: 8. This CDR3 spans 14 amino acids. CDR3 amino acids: CASSLRTSVHEQYF. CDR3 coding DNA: TGTGCCAGCAGCTTGCGGACTAGCGTCCACGAGCAGTACTTC.

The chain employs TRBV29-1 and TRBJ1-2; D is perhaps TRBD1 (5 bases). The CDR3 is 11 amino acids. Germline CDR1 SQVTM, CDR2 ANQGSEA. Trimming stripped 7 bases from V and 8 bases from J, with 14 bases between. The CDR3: CSADRGFGYTF. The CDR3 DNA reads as TGCAGCGCCGACCGGGGCTTCGGCTACACCTTC.

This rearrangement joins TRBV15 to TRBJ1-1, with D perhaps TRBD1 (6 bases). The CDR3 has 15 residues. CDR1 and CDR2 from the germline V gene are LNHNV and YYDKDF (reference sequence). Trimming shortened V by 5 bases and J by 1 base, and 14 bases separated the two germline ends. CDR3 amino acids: CATSLLRGQNTEAFF. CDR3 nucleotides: TGTGCCACCAGCTTACTCCGGGGACAGAACACTGAAGCTTTCTTT.